This T cell receptor beta chain originates from a study of a mutant IDH1 vaccine in newly diagnosed glioma. Time point indicated: week 11, during vaccination. Doses consisted of 300 ug of mutant IDH1 20-mer peptide each, paired with topical imiquimod. Concerning this clone: Its specificity is not known.

Profiled with immunoSEQ multiplex PCR; TCRdb holds only in-frame clones, not every one. Altogether around 62,000 clones are present, 70% to 90% being singletons, with the ten largest covering 1.9%. Germline assignment: CDR1 MNHEY and CDR2 SMNVEV (reference sequence). Trimming cost V 8 bases and J 2 bases; bases outside gene matches: 3. This CDR3 has 14 residues. The source material was PBMCs, sampled from a glioma patient whose treatment included an IDH1 peptide vaccine. The rearrangement joins TRBV27 to TRBJ2-1, with 10 positions matching TRBD2. The TCR originated in a man aged 40-55 years with glioma. Here the CDR3 reads CASRLAGPYNEQFF. The CDR3 bases are TGTGCCAGCCGACTAGCGGGCCCCTACAATGAGCAGTTCTTC.